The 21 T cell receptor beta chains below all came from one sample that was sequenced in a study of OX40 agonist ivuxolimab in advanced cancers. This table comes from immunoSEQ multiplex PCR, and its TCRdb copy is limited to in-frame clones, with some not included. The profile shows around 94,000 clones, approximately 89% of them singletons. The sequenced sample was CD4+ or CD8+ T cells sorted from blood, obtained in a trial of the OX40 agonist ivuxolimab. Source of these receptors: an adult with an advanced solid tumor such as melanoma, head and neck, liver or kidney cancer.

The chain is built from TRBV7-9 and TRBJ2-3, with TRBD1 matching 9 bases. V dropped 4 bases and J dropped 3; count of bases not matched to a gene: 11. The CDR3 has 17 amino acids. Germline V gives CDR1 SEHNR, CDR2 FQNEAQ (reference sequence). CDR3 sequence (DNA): TGTGCCAGCAGCTCTCTGAATTACAGGGGGCGGACAGATACGCAGTATTTT. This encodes CASSSLNYRGRTDTQYF.

The CDR3 nucleotides read TGTGCCAGCAGCTCCTCGTCGTCGCGTGTCACAGATACGCAGTATTTT. Amino acids: CASSSSSSRVTDTQYF. V is TRBV5-6 and J is TRBJ2-3; D uncertain. The CDR3 runs 16 residues. V lost 3 bases and J lost 2, with 16 bases in between. Germline CDR1 reads SGHDT; CDR2 reads YYEEEE.

The CDR3 here is CASSFGQGAANTIYF. CDR3 nucleotides: TGTGCCAGCAGCTTTGGACAGGGGGCTGCGAACACCATATATTTT. This sequence joins TRBV5-6 and TRBJ1-3; 11 bases align to TRBD1. The CDR3 is 15 amino acids. J was trimmed by 7 bases and V by 2 bases; bases with no gene match: 5. CDR1 SGHDT and CDR2 YYEEEE come from the germline V gene.

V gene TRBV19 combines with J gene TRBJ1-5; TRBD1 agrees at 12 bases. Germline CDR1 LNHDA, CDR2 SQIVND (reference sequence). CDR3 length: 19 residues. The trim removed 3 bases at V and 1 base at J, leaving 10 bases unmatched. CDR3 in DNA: TGTGCCAGTAGTATCGGGACAGGGGGCGCATATAGGAGCAATCAGCCCCAGCATTTT. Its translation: CASSIGTGGAYRSNQPQHF.

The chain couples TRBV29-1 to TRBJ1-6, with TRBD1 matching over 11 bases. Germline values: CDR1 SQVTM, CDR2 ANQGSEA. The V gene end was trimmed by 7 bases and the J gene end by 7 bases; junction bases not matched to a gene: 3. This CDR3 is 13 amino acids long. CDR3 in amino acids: CSGRTGGNSPLHF. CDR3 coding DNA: TGCAGCGGGCGGACAGGGGGCAATTCACCCCTCCACTTT.

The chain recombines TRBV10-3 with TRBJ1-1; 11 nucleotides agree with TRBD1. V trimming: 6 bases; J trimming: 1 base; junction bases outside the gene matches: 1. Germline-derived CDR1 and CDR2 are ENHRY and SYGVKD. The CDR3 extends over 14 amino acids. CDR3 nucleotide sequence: TGTGCCATCAGGGGACAGGGGGAGAACACTGAAGCTTTCTTT. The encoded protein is CAIRGQGENTEAFF.

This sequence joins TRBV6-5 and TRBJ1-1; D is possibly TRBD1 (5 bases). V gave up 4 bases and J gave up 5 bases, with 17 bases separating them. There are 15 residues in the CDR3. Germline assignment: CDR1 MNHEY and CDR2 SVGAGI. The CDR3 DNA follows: TGTGCCAGCAGTTCTCCTACCCGGGGGAAGACTGAAGCTTTCTTT. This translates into CASSSPTRGKTEAFF.

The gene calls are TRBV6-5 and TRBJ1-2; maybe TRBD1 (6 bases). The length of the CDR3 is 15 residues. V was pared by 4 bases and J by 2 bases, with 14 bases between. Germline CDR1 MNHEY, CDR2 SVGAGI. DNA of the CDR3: TGTGCCAGCAGTTCGACGGACAGCTTAAACTATGGCTACACCTTC. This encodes CASSSTDSLNYGYTF.

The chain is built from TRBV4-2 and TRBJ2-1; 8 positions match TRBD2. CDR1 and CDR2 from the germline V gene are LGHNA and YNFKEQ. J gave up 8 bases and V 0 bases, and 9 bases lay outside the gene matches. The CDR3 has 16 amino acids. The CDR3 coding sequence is TGTGCCAGCAGCCAAGACCCCAGCGGGGGTTTTGATGAGCAGTTCTTC. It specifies CASSQDPSGGFDEQFF.

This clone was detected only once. CDR3 sequence: CATQESSYNEQFF. In DNA form, the CDR3 reads TGTGCCACCCAGGAGAGTTCCTACAATGAGCAGTTCTTC. The rearrangement uses TRBV27 and TRBJ2-1; D ambiguous. The CDR3 runs to 13 residues. The V end was cut by 10 bases, the J end by 1 base, with 11 bases between. The germline CDR1 and CDR2 sequences are MNHEY and SMNVEV (reference sequence).

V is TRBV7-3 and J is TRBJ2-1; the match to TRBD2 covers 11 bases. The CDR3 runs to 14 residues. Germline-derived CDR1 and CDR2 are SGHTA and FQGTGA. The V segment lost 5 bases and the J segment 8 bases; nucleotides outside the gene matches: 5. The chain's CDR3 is CASSITSGSDEQFF. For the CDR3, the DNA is TGTGCCAGCAGCATCACTAGCGGGAGTGATGAGCAGTTCTTC.

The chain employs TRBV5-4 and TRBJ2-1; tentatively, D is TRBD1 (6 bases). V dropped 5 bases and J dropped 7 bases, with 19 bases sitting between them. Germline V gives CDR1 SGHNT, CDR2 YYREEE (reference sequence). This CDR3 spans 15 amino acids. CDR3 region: CASSAPLGAGNEQFF. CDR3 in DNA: TGTGCCAGCAGTGCCCCGCTGGGGGCAGGAAATGAGCAGTTCTTC. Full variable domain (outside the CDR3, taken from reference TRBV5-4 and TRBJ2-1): ETGVTQSPTHLIKTRGQQVTLRCSSQSGHNTVSWYQQALGQGPQFIFQYYREEENGRGNFPPRFSGLQFPNYSSELNVNALELDDSALYLCASSAPLGAGNEQFFGPGTRLTVL.

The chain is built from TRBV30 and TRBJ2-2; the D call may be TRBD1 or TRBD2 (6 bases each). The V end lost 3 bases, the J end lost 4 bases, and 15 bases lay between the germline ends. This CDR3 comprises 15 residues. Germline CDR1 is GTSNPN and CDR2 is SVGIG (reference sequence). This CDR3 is CAWRLGGAGTGELFF. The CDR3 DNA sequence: TGTGCCTGGAGATTGGGGGGCGCCGGCACCGGGGAGCTGTTTTTT.

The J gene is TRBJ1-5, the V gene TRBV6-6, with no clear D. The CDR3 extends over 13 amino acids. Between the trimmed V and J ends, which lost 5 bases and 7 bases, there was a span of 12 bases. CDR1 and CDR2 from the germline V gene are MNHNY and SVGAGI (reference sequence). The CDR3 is CASSTGMGQPQHF. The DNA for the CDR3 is TGTGCCAGCAGTACCGGGATGGGGCAGCCCCAGCATTTT.

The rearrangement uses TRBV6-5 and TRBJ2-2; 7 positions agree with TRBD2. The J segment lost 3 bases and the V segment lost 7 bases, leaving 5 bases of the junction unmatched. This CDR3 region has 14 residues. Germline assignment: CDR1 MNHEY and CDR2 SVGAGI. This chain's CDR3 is CASIPRGDTGELFF. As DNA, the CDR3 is TGTGCCAGCATTCCCCGGGGGGACACCGGGGAGCTGTTTTTT.

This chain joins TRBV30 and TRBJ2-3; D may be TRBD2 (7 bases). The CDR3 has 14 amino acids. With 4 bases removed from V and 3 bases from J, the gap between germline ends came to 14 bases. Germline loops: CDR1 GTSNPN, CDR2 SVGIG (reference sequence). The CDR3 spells CAWTAGAETDTQYF. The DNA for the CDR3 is TGTGCCTGGACGGCGGGGGCCGAGACAGATACGCAGTATTTT.

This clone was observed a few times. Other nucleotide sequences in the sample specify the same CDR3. The CDR3 protein is CASSSQETQYF. Written as DNA, the CDR3 is TGTGCCAGCAGCTCGCAAGAGACCCAGTACTTC. The genes are TRBV7-2 and TRBJ2-5; D remains unclear. This CDR3 is 11 amino acids long. The germline CDR1 and CDR2 sequences are SGHTA and FQGNSA. V was cut by 4 bases and J by 2 bases, with 2 bases left in between.

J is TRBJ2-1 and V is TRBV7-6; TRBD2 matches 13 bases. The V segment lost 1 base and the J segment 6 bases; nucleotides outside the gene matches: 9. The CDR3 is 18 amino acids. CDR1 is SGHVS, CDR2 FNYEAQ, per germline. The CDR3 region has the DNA TGTGCCAGCAGCTTAGGGGGACTAGCGGGACTAGATTCCAATGAGCAGTTCTTC. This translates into CASSLGGLAGLDSNEQFF.

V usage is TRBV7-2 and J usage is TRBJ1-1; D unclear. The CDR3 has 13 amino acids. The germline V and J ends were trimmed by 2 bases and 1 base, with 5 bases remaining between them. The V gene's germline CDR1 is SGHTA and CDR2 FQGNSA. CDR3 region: CASSLRANTEAFF. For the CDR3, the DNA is TGTGCCAGCAGCTTAAGGGCGAACACTGAAGCTTTCTTT.

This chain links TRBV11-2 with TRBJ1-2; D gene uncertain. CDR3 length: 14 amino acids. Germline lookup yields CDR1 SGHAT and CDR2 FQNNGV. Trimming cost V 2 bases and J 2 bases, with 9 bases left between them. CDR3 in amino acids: CASSLPTQNYGYTF. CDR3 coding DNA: TGTGCCAGCAGCTTACCCACACAAAACTATGGCTACACCTTC.

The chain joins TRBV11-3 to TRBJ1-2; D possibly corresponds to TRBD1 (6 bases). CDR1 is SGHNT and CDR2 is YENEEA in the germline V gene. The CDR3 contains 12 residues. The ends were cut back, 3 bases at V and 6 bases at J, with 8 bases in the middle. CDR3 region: CASSFRGHGYTF. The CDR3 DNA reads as TGTGCCAGCAGCTTCAGGGGCCATGGCTACACCTTC.